This is a list of T cell receptor beta chains from one sample in a study of OX40 agonist ivuxolimab in advanced cancers. Data came from immunoSEQ multiplex PCR; TCRdb stores just in-frame clones and leaves some out. The sample lists 84,000 or so clones; more than 70% were seen once. The sample consisted of CD4+ or CD8+ T cells sorted from blood, taken in a trial of the OX40 agonist ivuxolimab. Receptors were obtained from an adult with an advanced solid tumor such as melanoma, head and neck, liver or kidney cancer. Both conserved end residues are part of each CDR3. The D gene is left open where the match is weak. Part of the rows lack a size; the others show once, few, many or a class for expanded clones.

13	TRBV4-1	TRBJ1-1	NA	NA	TGCGCCAGCAGCCGCCAGGTGGACACTGAAGCTTTCTTT	CASSRQVDTEAFF
14	TRBV9	TRBJ2-3	NA	NA	TGTGCCAGCAGCGACAGGGTCGGCACAGATACGCAGTATTTT	CASSDRVGTDTQYF
17	TRBV30	TRBJ2-2	few	TRBD2	TGTGCCTGGAAAGCCGGCGGGGGGGCTCTTCTCACCGGGGAGCTGTTTTTT	CAWKAGGGALLTGELFF
11	TRBV20-1	TRBJ1-2	NA	NA	TGCAGTGCTCCTCTCGGGGGGTACAAGCTCTTC	CSAPLGGYKLF
16	TRBV13	TRBJ2-1	once	TRBD2	TGTGCCAGCAGCTCAGGAGCGGGGGGGCCTGTTGTTGAGCAGTTCTTC	CASSSGAGGPVVEQFF
14	TRBV11-2	TRBJ2-6	NA	NA	TGTGCCAGCAGCTTCACAACTGGGGCCAACGTCCTGACTTTC	CASSFTTGANVLTF
14	TRBV5-1	TRBJ2-5	NA	NA	TGCGCCAGCAGCTTGTATGCCGGTCCCGAGACCCAGTACTTC	CASSLYAGPETQYF
15	TRBV19	TRBJ2-1	NA	NA	TGTGCCAGTAGTATGGGAGCGGGCTCCTACAATGAGCAGTTCTTC	CASSMGAGSYNEQFF
16	TRBV27	TRBJ1-1	NA	NA	TGTGCCAGCAGTTTACCCTTCAGGGTCATGAACACTGAAGCTTTCTTT	CASSLPFRVMNTEAFF
11	TRBV21-1	TRBJ2-7	NA	NA	TGTGCCAGCAGCAAGACAGGAGGGCAGTACTTC	CASSKTGGQYF
13	TRBV6-5	TRBJ1-1	NA	NA	TGTGCCACCGCTCGGGGGGCAGGCACTGAAGCTTTCTTT	CATARGAGTEAFF
18	TRBV5-1	TRBJ2-3	NA	TRBD2	TGCGCCAGCGGCGGAATAGCGGGGGGGCGTATTCCAACAGATACGCAGTATTTT	CASGGIAGGRIPTDTQYF
11	TRBV2	TRBJ1-6	NA	NA	TGTGCCAGCAGTCCCCAGTCACCCCTCCACTTT	CASSPQSPLHF
14	TRBV5-1	TRBJ2-7	NA	TRBD1	TGCGCCAGCAGCCAGACAGGGGAAGGCTACGAGCAGTACTTC	CASSQTGEGYEQYF
17	TRBV18	TRBJ2-1	NA	TRBD1	TGTGCCAGCTCACACAAACCCCCTGGGGGACAGGGGAATGAGCAGTTCTTC	CASSHKPPGGQGNEQFF